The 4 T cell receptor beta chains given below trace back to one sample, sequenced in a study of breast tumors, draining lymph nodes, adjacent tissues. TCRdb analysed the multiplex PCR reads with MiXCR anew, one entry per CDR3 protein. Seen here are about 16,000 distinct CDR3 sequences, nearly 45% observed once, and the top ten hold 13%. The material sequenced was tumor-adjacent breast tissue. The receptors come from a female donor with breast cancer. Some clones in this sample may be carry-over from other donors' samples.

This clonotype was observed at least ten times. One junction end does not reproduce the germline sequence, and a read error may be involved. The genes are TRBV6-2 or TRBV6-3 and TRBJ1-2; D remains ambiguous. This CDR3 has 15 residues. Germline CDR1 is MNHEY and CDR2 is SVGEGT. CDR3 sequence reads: CASSHSISMRDGYTF. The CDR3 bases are TGTGCCAGCAGTCACTCGATTTCCATGCGTGATGGCTACACCTTC.

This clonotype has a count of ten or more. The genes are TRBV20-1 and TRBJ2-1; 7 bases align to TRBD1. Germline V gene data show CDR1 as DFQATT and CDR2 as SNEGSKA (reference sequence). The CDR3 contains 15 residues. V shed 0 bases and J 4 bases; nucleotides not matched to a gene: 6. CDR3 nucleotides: TGCAGTGCTAGAGATTTCGGACAGGAGTACAATGAGCAGTTCTTC. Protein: CSARDFGQEYNEQFF.

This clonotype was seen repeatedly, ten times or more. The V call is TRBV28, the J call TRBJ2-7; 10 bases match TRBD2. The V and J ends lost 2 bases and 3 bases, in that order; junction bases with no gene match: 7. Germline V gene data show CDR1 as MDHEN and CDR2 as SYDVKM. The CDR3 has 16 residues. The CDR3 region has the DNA TGTGCCAGCAGTTTAGGGGCTAGCGGGAGAAGCTACGAGCAGTACTTC. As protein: CASSLGASGRSYEQYF. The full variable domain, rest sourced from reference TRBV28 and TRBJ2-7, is DVKVTQSSRYLVKRTGEKVFLECVQDMDHENMFWYRQDPGLGLRLIYFSYDVKMKEKGDIPEGYSVSREKKERFSLILESASTNQTSMYLCASSLGASGRSYEQYFGPGTRLTVT.

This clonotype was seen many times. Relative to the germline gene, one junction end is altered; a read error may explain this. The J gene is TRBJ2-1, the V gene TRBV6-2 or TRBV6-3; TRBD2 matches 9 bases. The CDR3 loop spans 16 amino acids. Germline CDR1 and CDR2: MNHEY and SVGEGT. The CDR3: CASSHSRSSGDNEQFF. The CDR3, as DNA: TGTGCCAGCAGTCACTCGAGGTCTAGCGGGGACAATGAGCAGTTCTTC.